The clone carrying this TCR beta chain appeared a single time. Its specificity is unknown. These data come from a study of breast tumors, draining lymph nodes, adjacent tissues. Points from the study as a whole: Luminal-like breast cancer showed significantly higher tumor–nontumor repertoire similarity than basal-like. Tumors had less TCR diversity than lymph nodes, more than nontumor tissue.

TCRdb processed the multiplex PCR reads anew with MiXCR; each CDR3 protein has one entry. The sample consists of about 89,000 distinct CDR3 sequences, approximately 28% of them appearing once. The CDR3 is made up of 15 amino acids. The germline V gene has CDR1 SGHDN and CDR2 FVKESK. The trim removed 3 bases at V and 6 bases at J, leaving 8 bases unmatched. Breast cancer patients provided tissue from their axillary draining lymph nodes. The J gene is TRBJ2-5, the V gene TRBV14, with 9 bases fitting TRBD2. Sequenced input: axillary lymph node tissue. The sequence derives from a female donor with breast cancer. Some clones in this sample may be carry-over from other donors' samples. CDR3 sequence reads: CASSQWLAGLKTQYF. The CDR3 DNA is TGTGCCAGCAGCCAGTGGCTAGCGGGATTGAAGACCCAGTACTTC.